This entry describes one TCR beta chain. What it recognizes is unknown. Germline loops: CDR1 SGHRS, CDR2 YFSETQ. The CDR3 spans 11 residues. Between the trimmed V and J ends, which lost 3 bases and 5 bases, there was a span of 6 bases. These data come from a study of cytomegalovirus exposure and HLA in healthy donors. Whole-study results and caveats: In a later analysis, TCR beta V- and J-gene trimming was associated with a missense DCLRE1C variant. Cytomegalovirus status, reportedly, was diagnosed with high specificity and sensitivity by the classifier. Researchers counted 164 TCR beta chains as cytomegalovirus-associated.

Both 60 Vbeta primers and 13 Jbeta primers went into the PCR. Here immunoSEQ multiplex PCR was the method, and the copy in TCRdb shows in-frame clones only, minus some. The sample's table shows 150,000 to 200,000 clones. The sample was PBMCs. The chain employs TRBV5-1 and TRBJ2-7; D remains unclear. This clonotype was obtained from a woman aged 55-75 years in good health and CMV-seronegative. The CDR3 loop reads CASSSQNEQYF. In DNA form, the CDR3 reads TGCGCCAGCAGCTCCCAAAACGAGCAGTACTTC.